Given below is one T cell receptor beta chain in context. The antigen it recognizes is unknown. Nothing much larger sits one base from this clone, and base qualities are not available. Clipping removes 0 bases from V and 2 bases from J, with 5 as the unmatched junction base count. The germline V gene gives CDR1 as SGHTA and CDR2 as FQGNSA. Measured from the cysteine to the phenylalanine, the CDR3 is 16 residues long. Of all the DNA, just the CDR3 is kept, 48 bases in frame from base 1. The donors were healthy, HIV-negative adults who had no recently reported acute infections or vaccinations. All donors were Caucasian adults living in Nashville, Tennessee, USA. CD4+ T cells were enriched through magnetic negative selection, after which naive cells were positively selected on CD45RA and the remaining negative fraction served as the memory subset. Blood was collected by leukapheresis, and PBMCs were isolated by Ficoll-Histopaque density gradient centrifugation and then cryopreserved in liquid nitrogen vapor phase. Analytical flow cytometry was used to check the purity and quantity of each magnetically sorted T cell population. Each sorted fraction had its genomic DNA isolated and then quantified by UV absorbance on a Nanodrop 2000c.

TCR CDR3 regions were amplified from genomic DNA by multiplex PCR using the deep immunoSEQ assay. Extracted genomic DNA from each cell subset was spread evenly across all wells of several immunoSEQ 96-well plates, with each plate serving as a replicate. For sorted subsets, roughly 200 ng of genomic DNA, equivalent to some 30,000 T cell genomes, went into each replicate PCR. Purified libraries were quantified with a Qubit 3.0 fluorometer, sized on a Bioanalyzer 2100, and re-quantified with the KAPA Library Quantification kit. Every immunoSEQ 96-well plate was sequenced on a separate single-read 150-cycle Illumina NextSeq 550 flow cell. Concerning the study's data processing: Because the immunoSEQ output held only junctional sequences and lacked quality scores, the filtering could not match the filtering applied to full-length reads. Sequences were annotated with PyIR, a Python wrapper for IgBLAST v1.9, using IMGT germline references to assign V/J genes and CDR3. Reads were removed for weak V/J assignments (E-value above 1e-6), missing CDR3, stop codons, out-of-frame junctions, or ambiguous translated residues. A V3J clonotype was defined by an identical inferred V gene, J gene, and CDR3 amino acid sequence. To compute the percentage overlap between repertoires, the number of shared unique clonotypes was divided by the size of the smaller repertoire. Repertoire richness was assessed with RTK rarefaction, the Chao1 estimator, and Recon v2.1 estimates of unobserved clonotypes. OLGA was used to compute generation probabilities for all TCRbeta clonotypes that the gDNA method yielded from a handful of donors. Imported from immuneACCESS, the table was reduced by TCRdb to in-frame sequences with V and J called. These copies leave out some clones; in studies compared against another copy, an unresolved V gene accounts for under half, and the cause of the remainder is not known. The DNA was the basis for D and trimming; V, J and clone size are from that table. In all, the sample holds approximately 1.5 million clones, and around 98.5% of those were seen once. 0.3% to 0.45% of the sample belongs to the ten largest clones.

These data originate in a study of shared clonotypes between healthy human individuals (TCRdb year 2020). Some background on the complete study: The cohort included three men and a couple of women between 18 and 49 years of age. For each donor, three plates each were used for CD4 naive and CD4 memory, two plates were used for CD8 naive, and one plate was used for CD8 memory. To estimate repertoire size and how much clonotypes are shared between individuals, the study performed deep sequencing of blood TCR repertoires from about five healthy adults. To increase sequencing depth and limit assay-specific biases, different laboratories used diverse techniques to prepare libraries and sequence TCR repertoires. Per donor, leukapheresis produced somewhere between about 0.9 and 9.5 billion PBMCs.

Points the paper makes about the study in general: When a few donors were compared, the shared fraction of clonotypes was around 4.6% for naive CD4, around 4% for naive CD8, 2% to 2.5% for memory CD4, and 0.3% to 0.5% for memory CD8. Rarefaction of sorted-subset datasets indicated incomplete sequencing despite the large sequencing depth. Based on pairwise subsampling, the degree of clonotype sharing among donors was expected to be affected by sequencing depth. Only blood was sampled, and tissue TCR repertoires likely differ from those in blood. Clonotypes shared by all four sorted-subset donors showed higher generation probabilities than non-shared clonotypes. The small number of donors limited the genetic and exposure-history diversity represented. Naive subsets generally had larger estimated clonotype richness than memory subsets.

The source is a man younger than 40 in good health. Sequenced material: naive CD4+ T cells sorted from blood. Interpreted using the paper, the cell subset or site label stands for: CD45RA+ positively selected. The rearrangement combines TRBV7-2 with TRBJ2-7; 9 bases in the junction line up with TRBD2. The DNA sequence is as follows: TGTGCCAGCAGCTTAGCGAGACTAGCGGCCGCCTACGAGCAGTACTTC. It encodes CASSLARLAAAYEQYF.